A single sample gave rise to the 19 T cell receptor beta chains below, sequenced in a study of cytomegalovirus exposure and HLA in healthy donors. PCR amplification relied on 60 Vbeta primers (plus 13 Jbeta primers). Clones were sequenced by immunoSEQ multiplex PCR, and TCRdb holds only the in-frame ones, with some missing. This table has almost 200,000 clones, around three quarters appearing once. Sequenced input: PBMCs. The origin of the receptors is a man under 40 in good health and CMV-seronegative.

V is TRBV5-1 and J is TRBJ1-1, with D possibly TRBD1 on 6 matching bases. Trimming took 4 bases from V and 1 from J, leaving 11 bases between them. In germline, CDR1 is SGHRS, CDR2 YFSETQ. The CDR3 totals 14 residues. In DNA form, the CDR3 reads TGCGCCAGCAGCGCGGGCAGGGGGAACACTGAAGCTTTCTTT. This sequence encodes CASSAGRGNTEAFF. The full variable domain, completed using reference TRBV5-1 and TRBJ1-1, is KAGVTQTPRYLIKTRGQQVTLSCSPISGHRSVSWYQQTPGQGLQFLFEYFSETQRNKGNFPGRFSGRQFSNSRSEMNVSTLELGDSALYLCASSAGRGNTEAFFGQGTRLTVV.

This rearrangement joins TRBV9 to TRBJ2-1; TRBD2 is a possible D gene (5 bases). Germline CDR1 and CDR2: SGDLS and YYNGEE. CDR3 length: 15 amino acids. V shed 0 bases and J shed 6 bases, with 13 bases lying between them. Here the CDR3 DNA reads TGTGCCAGCAGCGTAGAGGGAGTACCTGGCAATGAGCAGTTCTTC. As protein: CASSVEGVPGNEQFF.

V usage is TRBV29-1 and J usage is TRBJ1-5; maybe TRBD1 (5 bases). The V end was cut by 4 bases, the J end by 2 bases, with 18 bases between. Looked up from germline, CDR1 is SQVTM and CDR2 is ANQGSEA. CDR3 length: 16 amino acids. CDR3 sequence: CSVAGGGDIGNQPQHF. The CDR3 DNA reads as TGCAGCGTTGCCGGGGGAGGGGATATCGGCAATCAGCCCCAGCATTTT.

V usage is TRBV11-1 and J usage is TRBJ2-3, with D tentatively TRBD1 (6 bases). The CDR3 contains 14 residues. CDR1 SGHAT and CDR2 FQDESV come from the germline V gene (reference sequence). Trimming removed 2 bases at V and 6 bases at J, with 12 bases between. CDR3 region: CASSLLARGDTQYF. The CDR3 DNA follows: TGTGCCAGCAGCTTACTGGCTAGGGGGGATACGCAGTATTTT. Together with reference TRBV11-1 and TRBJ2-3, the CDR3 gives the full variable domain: EAEVAQSPRYKITEKSQAVAFWCDPISGHATLYWYRQILGQGPELLVQFQDESVVDDSQLPKDRFSAERLKGVDSTLKIQPAELGDSAMYLCASSLLARGDTQYFGPGTRLTVL.

In DNA, the CDR3 is TGTGCCAGTAGTAGGAACGGGGATAACTATGGCTACACCTTC. Amino acids: CASSRNGDNYGYTF. This chain links TRBV19 with TRBJ1-2; no reliable D call. Trimming took 4 bases from V and 1 from J, leaving 10 bases between them. Germline CDR1 and CDR2: LNHDA and SQIVND (reference sequence). This CDR3 comprises 14 residues. Full variable domain (remainder filled in from reference TRBV19 and TRBJ1-2): DGGITQSPKYLFRKEGQNVTLSCEQNLNHDAMYWYRQDPGQGLRLIYYSQIVNDFQKGDIAEGYSVSREKKESFPLTVTSAQKNPTAFYLCASSRNGDNYGYTFGSGTRLTVV.

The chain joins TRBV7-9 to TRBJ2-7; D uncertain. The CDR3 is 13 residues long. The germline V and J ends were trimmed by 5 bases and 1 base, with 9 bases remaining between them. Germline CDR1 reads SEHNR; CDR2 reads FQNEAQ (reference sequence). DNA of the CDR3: TGTGCCAGCAGCCGCGAGGAGTCCTACGAGCAGTACTTC. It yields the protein CASSREESYEQYF.

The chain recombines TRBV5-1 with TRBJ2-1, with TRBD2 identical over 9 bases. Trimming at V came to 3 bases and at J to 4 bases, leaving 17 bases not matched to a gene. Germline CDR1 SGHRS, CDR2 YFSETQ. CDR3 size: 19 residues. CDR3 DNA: TGCGCCAGCAGCTCCCGAAGCGGACTAGCGCAAAGGGGGTACAATGAGCAGTTCTTC. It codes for CASSSRSGLAQRGYNEQFF.

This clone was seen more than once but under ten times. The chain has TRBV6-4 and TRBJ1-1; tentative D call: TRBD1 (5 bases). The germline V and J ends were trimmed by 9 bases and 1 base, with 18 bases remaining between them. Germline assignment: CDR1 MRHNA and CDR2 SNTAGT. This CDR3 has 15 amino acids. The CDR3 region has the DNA TGTGCCAGTAGAGACGGACTCGGGGGGAACACTGAAGCTTTCTTT. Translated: CASRDGLGGNTEAFF.

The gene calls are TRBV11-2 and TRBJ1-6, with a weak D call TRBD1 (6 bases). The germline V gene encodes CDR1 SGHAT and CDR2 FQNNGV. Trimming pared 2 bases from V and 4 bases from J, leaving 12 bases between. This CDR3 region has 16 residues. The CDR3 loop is CASSLTTGPYNSPLHF. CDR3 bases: TGTGCCAGCAGCTTAACCACAGGGCCTTATAATTCACCCCTCCACTTT.

In nucleotides, the CDR3 is TGTGCCAGCAGCCTACTAGCGGGAGGGGGCACAGATACGCAGTATTTT. Protein product: CASSLLAGGGTDTQYF. This chain uses TRBV14 with TRBJ2-3; 13 positions match TRBD2. The CDR3 has 16 residues. The germline gives CDR1 SGHDN, CDR2 FVKESK. Trimming cost V 4 bases and J 1 base; bases outside gene matches: 2.

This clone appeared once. CDR3 sequence: CASSPGGRNQPQHF. CDR3 nucleotides: TGTGCCAGCAGTCCCGGCGGGAGAAATCAGCCCCAGCATTTT. The chain uses TRBV5-6 and TRBJ1-5, with no clear D. The germline V and J ends were trimmed by 5 bases and 4 bases, with 13 bases remaining between them. The CDR3 has 14 residues. CDR1 and CDR2 (germline): SGHDT, YYEEEE.

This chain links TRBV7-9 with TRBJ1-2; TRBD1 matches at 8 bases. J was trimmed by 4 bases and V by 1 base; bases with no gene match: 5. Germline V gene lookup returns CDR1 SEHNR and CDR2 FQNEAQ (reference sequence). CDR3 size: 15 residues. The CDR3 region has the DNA TGTGCCAGCAGCTTAGGCCCAGGGGGCGCCTATGGCTACACCTTC. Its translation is CASSLGPGGAYGYTF.

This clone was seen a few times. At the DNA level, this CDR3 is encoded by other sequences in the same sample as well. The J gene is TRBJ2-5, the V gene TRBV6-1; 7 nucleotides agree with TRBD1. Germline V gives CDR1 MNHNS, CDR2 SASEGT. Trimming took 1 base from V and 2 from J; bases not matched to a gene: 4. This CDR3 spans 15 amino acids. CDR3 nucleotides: TGTGCCAGCAGTGAAGATCAGGGACAGCAAGAGACCCAGTACTTC. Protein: CASSEDQGQQETQYF.

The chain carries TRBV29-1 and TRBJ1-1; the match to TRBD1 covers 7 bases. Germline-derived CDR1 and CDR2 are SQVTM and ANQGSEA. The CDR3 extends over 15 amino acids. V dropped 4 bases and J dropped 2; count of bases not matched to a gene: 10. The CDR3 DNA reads TGCAGCGTTGTATGGCTCAGGGGGTTAAACACTGAAGCTTTCTTT. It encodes CSVVWLRGLNTEAFF.

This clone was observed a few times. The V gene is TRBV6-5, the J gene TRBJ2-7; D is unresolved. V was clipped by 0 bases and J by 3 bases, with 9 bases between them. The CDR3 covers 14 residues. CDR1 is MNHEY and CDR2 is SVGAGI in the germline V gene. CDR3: CASSYSLFNYEQYF. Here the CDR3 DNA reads TGTGCCAGCAGTTACTCCCTGTTTAACTACGAGCAGTACTTC.

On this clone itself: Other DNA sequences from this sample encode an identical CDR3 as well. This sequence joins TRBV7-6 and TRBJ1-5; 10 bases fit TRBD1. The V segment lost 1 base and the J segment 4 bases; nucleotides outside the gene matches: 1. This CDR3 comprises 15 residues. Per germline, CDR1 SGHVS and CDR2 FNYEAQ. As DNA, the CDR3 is TGTGCCAGCAGCTTAGGGACAGGGGGGAATCAGCCCCAGCATTTT. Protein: CASSLGTGGNQPQHF.

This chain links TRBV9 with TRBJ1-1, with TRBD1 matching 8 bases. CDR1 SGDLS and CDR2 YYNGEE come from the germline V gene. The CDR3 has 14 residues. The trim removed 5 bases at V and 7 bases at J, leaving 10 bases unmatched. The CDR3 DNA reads TGTGCCAGCAGTGAGGGGCCGACAGGGGTTGAAGCTTTCTTT. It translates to CASSEGPTGVEAFF.

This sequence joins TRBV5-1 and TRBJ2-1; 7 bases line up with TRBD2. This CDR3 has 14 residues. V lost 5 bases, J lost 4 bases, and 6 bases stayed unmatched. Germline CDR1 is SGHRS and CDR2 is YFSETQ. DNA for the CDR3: TGCGCCAGCAGGACCGCGGGAGAGTACAATGAGCAGTTCTTC. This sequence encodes CASRTAGEYNEQFF.

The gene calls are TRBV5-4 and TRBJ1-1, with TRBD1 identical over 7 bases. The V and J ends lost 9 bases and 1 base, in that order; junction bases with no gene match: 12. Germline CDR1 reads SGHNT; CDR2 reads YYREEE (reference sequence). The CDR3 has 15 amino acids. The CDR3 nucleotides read TGTGCCACCCACCCCCCCGGGACAGAGAACACTGAAGCTTTCTTT. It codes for CATHPPGTENTEAFF.